Detailed here is one TCR beta chain. The antigen remains unidentified. The sample originates from a study of shared clonotypes between healthy human individuals. Study-wide points: Memory subsets had estimated richness that was generally smaller than that of naive subsets. The four-donor shared clonotypes exceeded non-shared clonotypes in generation probability, with non-shared ones scoring lower.

TCRdb's table, derived via immunoSEQ multiplex PCR, lists solely in-frame clones and lacks some. Of approximately 1.9 million clones listed, 90% to 95% were seen once; the top ten hold approximately 1.6%. Cells designated naive CD8 were CD45RO-negative and were positively selected for CCR7, with terminally differentiated effector memory CD45RA+ cells excluded. Every one of the donors was a Caucasian adult that lived in Nashville, Tennessee. The receptor's source is a young man in good health. Some clones in this sample may be carry-over from other donors' samples. The sample consisted of naive CD8+ T cells from PBMCs.

Here the CDR3 reads CATSGVGHFTGELFF. The CDR3 DNA reads as TGTGCCACCAGCGGGGTTGGTCATTTCACCGGGGAGCTGTTTTTT. The V call is TRBV15, the J call TRBJ2-2, with D unclear. The V gene lost 5 bases and the J gene lost 4 bases, with 14 bases spanning the gap. CDR3 length: 15 residues. In germline, CDR1 is LNHNV, CDR2 YYDKDF (reference sequence).